This entry is about one TCR beta chain. The V and J ends lost 4 bases and 4 bases, in that order; junction bases with no gene match: 7. Looked up from germline, CDR1 is SGHRS and CDR2 is YFSETQ. CDR3 size: 16 residues. Profiled with immunoSEQ multiplex PCR; TCRdb holds only in-frame clones, not every one. The data show some 150,000 clones, 85% to 95% seen once. The sample belongs to a study of control samples from healthy donors and cancer patients. Sequencing used PBMCs. V and J are TRBV5-1 and TRBJ2-6; 8 positions agree with TRBD2. This clonotype was obtained from a man in his sixties with colorectal cancer. The CDR3 spells CASSPTGGAGANVLTF. The CDR3 nucleotides are TGCGCCAGCAGCCCTACGGGGGGGGCCGGGGCCAACGTCCTGACTTTC.